There are many counts of the clone carrying this TCR beta chain. The antigen is unknown. The CDR3 contains 21 residues. Germline V gene sequence: CDR1 SGHVS, CDR2 FQNEAQ. Deletions cut 1 base from V and 5 bases from J, with 32 bases between. TCRdb itself ran the reads through MiXCR, one entry per CDR3 protein. Of approximately 1,000,000 distinct CDR3 sequences in the sample, about a third were seen once. These data belong to a study of T cell repertoires in cytomegalovirus infection. Study-level background: Public TCR beta signatures marked donors with CMV infection and the matching HLA.

General study results and limits: Carriers of CMV and the relevant HLA type were discriminated by public TCR beta frequency. CMV-specific TCR beta clonotypes restricted by HLA-C were the ones dominating the ex vivo response.

The chain links TRBV7-8 to TRBJ2-5; a possible D gene is TRBD2 (5 bases). The sequence was collected from a human donor in good health (CMV status not recorded). Some clones in this sample may be carry-over from other donors' samples. The specimen was cultured CD8+ T cells from PBMCs, collected from culture after CMV antigen stimulation. The CDR3 spells CASSLGSGGGRRDYPPETQYF. The CDR3 bases are TGTGCCAGCAGCTTAGGGTCCGGCGGAGGCAGGAGAGATTACCCTCCCGAGACCCAGTACTTC.